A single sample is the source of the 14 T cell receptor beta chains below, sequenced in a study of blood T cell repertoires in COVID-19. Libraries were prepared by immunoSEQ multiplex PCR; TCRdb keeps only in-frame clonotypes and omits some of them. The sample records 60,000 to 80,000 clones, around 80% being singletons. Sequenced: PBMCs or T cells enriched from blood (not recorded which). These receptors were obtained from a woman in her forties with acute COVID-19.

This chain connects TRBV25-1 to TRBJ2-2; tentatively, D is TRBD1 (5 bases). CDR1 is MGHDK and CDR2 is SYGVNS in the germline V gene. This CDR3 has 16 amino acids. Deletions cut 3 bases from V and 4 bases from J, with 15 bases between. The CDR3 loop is CASSDRRGPGTGELFF. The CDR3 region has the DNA TGTGCCAGCAGTGATCGTAGGGGTCCCGGCACCGGGGAGCTGTTTTTT.

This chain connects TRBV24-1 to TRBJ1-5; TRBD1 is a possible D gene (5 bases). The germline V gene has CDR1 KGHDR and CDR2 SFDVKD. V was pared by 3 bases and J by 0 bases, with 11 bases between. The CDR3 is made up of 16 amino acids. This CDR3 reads CATSDRWTPSNQPQHF. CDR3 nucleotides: TGTGCCACCAGTGATCGTTGGACACCTAGCAATCAGCCCCAGCATTTT.

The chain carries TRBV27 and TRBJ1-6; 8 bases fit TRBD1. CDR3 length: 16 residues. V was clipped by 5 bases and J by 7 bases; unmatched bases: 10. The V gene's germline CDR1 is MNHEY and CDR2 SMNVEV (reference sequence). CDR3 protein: CASSRSGGQGNSPLHF. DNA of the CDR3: TGTGCCAGCAGTCGATCAGGGGGCCAGGGGAATTCACCCCTCCACTTT.

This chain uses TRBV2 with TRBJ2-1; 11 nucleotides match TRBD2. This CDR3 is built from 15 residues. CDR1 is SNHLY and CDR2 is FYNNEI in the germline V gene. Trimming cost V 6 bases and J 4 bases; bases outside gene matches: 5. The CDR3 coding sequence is TGTGCCAGCAGGAGTAGCGGGGGGGATTACAATGAGCAGTTCTTC. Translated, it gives CASRSSGGDYNEQFF. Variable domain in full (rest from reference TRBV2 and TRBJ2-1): EPEVTQTPSHQVTQMGQEVILRCVPISNHLYFYWYRQILGQKVEFLVSFYNNEISEKSEIFDDQFSVERPDGSNFTLKIRSTKLEDSAMYFCASRSSGGDYNEQFFGPGTRLTVL.

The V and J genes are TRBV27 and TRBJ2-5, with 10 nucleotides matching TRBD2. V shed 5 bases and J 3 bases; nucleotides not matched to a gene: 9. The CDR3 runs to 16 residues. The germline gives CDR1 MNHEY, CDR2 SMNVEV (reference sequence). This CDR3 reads CASSRGLAVNKETQYF. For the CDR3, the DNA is TGTGCCAGCAGTCGCGGACTAGCGGTGAATAAAGAGACCCAGTACTTC.

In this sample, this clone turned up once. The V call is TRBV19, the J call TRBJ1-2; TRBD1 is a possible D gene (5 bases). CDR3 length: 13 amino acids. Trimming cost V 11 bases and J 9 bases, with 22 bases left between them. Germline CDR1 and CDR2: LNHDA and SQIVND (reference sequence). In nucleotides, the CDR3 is TGTGCCGCCACGGGACTGAACTTCGTGAGCTACACCTTC. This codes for CAATGLNFVSYTF.

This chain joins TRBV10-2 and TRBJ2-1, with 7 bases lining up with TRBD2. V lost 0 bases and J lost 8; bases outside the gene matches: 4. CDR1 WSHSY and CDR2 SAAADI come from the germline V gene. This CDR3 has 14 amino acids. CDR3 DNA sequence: TGCGCCAGCAGTGAGTCAGGGAGGGCGGATGAGCAGTTCTTC. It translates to CASSESGRADEQFF.

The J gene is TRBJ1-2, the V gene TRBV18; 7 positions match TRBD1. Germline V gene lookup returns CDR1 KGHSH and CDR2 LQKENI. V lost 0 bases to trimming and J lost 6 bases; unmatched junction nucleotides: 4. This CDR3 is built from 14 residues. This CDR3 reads CASSPPSGGHGYTF. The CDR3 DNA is TGTGCCAGCTCACCACCCTCAGGGGGACATGGCTACACCTTC.

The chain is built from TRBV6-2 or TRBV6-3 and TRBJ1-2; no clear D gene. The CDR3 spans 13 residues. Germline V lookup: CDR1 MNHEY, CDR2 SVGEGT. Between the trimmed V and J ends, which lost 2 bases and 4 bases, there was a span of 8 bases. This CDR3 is CASSYGQLYGYTF. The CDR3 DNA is TGTGCCAGCAGTTACGGGCAACTCTATGGCTACACCTTC.

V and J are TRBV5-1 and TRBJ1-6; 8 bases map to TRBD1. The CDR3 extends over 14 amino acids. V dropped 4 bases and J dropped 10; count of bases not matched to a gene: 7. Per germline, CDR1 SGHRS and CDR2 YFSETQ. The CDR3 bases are TGCGCCAGCAGCAATACAGGGGGGGTATCACCCCTCCACTTT. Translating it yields CASSNTGGVSPLHF. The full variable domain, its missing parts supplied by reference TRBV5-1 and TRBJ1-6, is KAGVTQTPRYLIKTRGQQVTLSCSPISGHRSVSWYQQTPGQGLQFLFEYFSETQRNKGNFPGRFSGRQFSNSRSEMNVSTLELGDSALYLCASSNTGGVSPLHFGNGTRLTVT.

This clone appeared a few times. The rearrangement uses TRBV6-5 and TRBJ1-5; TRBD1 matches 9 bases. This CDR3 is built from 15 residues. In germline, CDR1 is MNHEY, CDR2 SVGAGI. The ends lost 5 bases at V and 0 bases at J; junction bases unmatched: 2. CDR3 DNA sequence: TGTGCCAGCAGTACAGGGGGCTATAGCAATCAGCCCCAGCATTTT. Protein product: CASSTGGYSNQPQHF.

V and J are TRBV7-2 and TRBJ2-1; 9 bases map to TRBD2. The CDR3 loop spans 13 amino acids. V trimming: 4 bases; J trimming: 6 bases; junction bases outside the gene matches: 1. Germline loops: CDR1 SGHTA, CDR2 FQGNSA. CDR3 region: CASSSLAGNEQFF. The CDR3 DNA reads TGTGCCAGCAGCTCACTAGCGGGCAATGAGCAGTTCTTC.

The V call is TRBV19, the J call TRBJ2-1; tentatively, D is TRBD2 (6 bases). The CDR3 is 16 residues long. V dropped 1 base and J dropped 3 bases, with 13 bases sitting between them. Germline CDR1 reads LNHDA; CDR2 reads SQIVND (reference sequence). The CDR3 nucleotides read TGTGCCAGTAGTATAGGGCTAGCGCTGGGCTACAATGAGCAGTTCTTC. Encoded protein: CASSIGLALGYNEQFF.

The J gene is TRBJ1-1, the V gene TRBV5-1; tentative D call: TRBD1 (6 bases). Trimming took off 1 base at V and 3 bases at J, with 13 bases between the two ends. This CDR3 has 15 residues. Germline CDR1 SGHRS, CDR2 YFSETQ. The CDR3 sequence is CASSLSARGYTEAFF. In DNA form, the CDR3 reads TGCGCCAGCAGCTTGTCTGCCAGGGGTTACACTGAAGCTTTCTTT.